This passage covers 2 T cell receptor beta chains from one sample sequenced in a study of blood T cells in healthy people across ages. Primed by a sample-barcoded 5' primer and a J-beta primer mix, a second PCR proceeded for about 6 to 12 cycles. TCRdb redid the calling of the 5' RACE reads with MiXCR, one entry per CDR3 protein. The sample records about 780,000 distinct CDR3 sequences, more than 35% being singletons. Sequences were obtained from blood. Receptor source: an elderly man in good health.

This sequence joins TRBV11-3 and TRBJ2-1, with 7 bases aligning to TRBD2. The CDR3 loop spans 14 amino acids. The germline gives CDR1 SGHNT, CDR2 YENEEA. Germline trimming cut 5 bases from V and 7 bases from J; bases unmatched to any gene: 8. The CDR3 loop is CASSPAGMKNEQFF. In DNA form, the CDR3 reads TGTGCCAGCAGCCCAGCGGGAATGAAGAATGAGCAGTTCTTC.

This sequence joins TRBV7-2 and TRBJ2-1; a weak D match, TRBD1 (5 bases). The V end lost 3 bases, the J end lost 0 bases, and 9 bases lay between the germline ends. Germline V gene sequence: CDR1 SGHTA, CDR2 FQGNSA. The CDR3 is made up of 15 amino acids. The CDR3, as DNA: TGTACCAGCAGCTTTGACAGTAGCTCCTACAATGAGCAGTTCTTC. Its translation: CTSSFDSSSYNEQFF.